Listed here are 4 T cell receptor beta chains from one sample, sequenced in a study of sequential checkpoint blockade in melanoma. Produced via immunoSEQ multiplex PCR; TCRdb's table is partial and in-frame only. In the table there are about 29,000 clones, approximately 77% of which are singletons. Treatment meaning: randomized to nivolumab then ipilimumab (arm A) or the reverse (arm B). The sequenced sample was CD8+ T cells sorted from blood (inferred from file names), obtained from a patient given nivolumab and ipilimumab in sequence. The source is a human donor with melanoma.

J is TRBJ1-5 and V is TRBV28; D gene ambiguous. CDR3 size: 12 residues. The germline gives CDR1 MDHEN, CDR2 SYDVKM. Between the trimmed V and J ends, which lost 3 bases and 6 bases, there was a span of 6 bases. In DNA, the CDR3 is TGTGCCAGCAGTTTCCCGGGTCAGCCCCAGCATTTT. Its protein is CASSFPGQPQHF.

The genes are TRBV11-3 and TRBJ2-7, with 7 positions matching TRBD1. This CDR3 spans 14 amino acids. Germline CDR1 reads SGHNT; CDR2 reads YENEEA. V lost 4 bases and J lost 5; bases outside the gene matches: 8. CDR3 region: CASSSGDRAHEQYF. For the CDR3, the DNA is TGTGCCAGCAGCTCCGGAGACAGGGCGCACGAGCAGTACTTC. Using reference TRBV11-3 and TRBJ2-7 for the parts outside the CDR3, the full variable domain is EAGVVQSPRYKIIEKKQPVAFWCNPISGHNTLYWYLQNLGQGPELLIRYENEEAVDDSQLPKDRFSAERLKGVDSTLKIQPAELGDSAVYLCASSSGDRAHEQYFGPGTRLTVT.

The genes are TRBV5-6 and TRBJ1-5, with a weak D call TRBD1 (5 bases). There are 16 residues in the CDR3. V lost 0 bases, J lost 0 bases, and 10 bases lay in between. The V gene's germline CDR1 is SGHDT and CDR2 YYEEEE. For the CDR3, the DNA is TGTGCCAGCAGCTTGGGGGGGAGGCCTAGCAATCAGCCCCAGCATTTT. Encoded protein: CASSLGGRPSNQPQHF.

The V gene is TRBV6-5, the J gene TRBJ1-1; 8 bases align to TRBD1. This CDR3 contains 16 residues. J was trimmed by 5 bases and V by 2 bases; bases with no gene match: 10. The germline CDR1 and CDR2 sequences are MNHEY and SVGAGI. The CDR3 region is CASSYGQGAAETEAFF. In DNA form, the CDR3 reads TGTGCCAGCAGTTACGGGCAGGGGGCCGCGGAGACTGAAGCTTTCTTT.